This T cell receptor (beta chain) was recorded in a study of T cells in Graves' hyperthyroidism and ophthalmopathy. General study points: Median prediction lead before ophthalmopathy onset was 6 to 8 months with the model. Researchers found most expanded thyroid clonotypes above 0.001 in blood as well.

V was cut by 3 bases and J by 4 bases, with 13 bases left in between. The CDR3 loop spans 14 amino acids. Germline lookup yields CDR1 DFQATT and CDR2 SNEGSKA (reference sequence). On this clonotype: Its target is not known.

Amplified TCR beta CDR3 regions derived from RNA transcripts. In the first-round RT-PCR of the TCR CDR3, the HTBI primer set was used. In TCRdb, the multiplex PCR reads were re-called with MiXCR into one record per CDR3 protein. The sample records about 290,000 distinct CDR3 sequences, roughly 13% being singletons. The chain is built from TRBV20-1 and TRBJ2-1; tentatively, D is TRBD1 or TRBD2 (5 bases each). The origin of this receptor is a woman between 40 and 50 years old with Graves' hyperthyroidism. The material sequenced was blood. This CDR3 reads CSASRDGGYNEQFF. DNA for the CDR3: TGCAGTGCTAGTAGGGACGGCGGTTACAATGAGCAGTTCTTC.